This T cell receptor beta chain came from a study of long-term antiretroviral therapy in people with HIV (dated by TCRdb to 2021 to 2024). For context, the study as a whole: The earliest samples were collected approximately a decade before the 2015 WHO recommendation for immediate ART, a period when ART was typically delayed until CD4 counts fell. A retrospective serial study tested whether ART initiation and durable HIV suppression were associated with changes in peripheral blood TRB repertoire composition and diversity. A total of around 200 cryopreserved PBMC samples were contributed to the cohort by 30 adults with confirmed HIV infection, with samples collected serially over a mean of roughly six years (range 1-12). About 35% of the 30 participants with HIV were female. Test extractions of a monoclonal T-cell line alongside a few dozen polyclonal samples showed no cross-contamination during QIAcube processing.

CDR1 and CDR2 are drawn from the germline V gene: MGHDK, SYGVNS. For this chain, trimming is 8 bases at the V end and 6 bases at the J end, and the number of junction bases without a gene match is 8. The CDR3 sequence holds 13 residues, the cysteine and phenylalanine included. The read is trimmed to its CDR3 DNA, 39 bases read in frame from base 1. The immunoSEQ hsTCRB v3.0 assay was used at survey level resolution for TRB variable region sequencing. The target sequencing depth for TRB was about 40,000-55,000 T-cell genomes per sample. Pooled TRB libraries were sequenced on an Illumina MiSeq with a v3 150-cycle kit. As for the original processing: Repertoire analysis ran in R within a reproducible Nextflow workflow covering QC, data transformation and analysis. LymphoSeq2, an R package for exploring AIRR-Seq data, was used to implement the custom analyses. A few samples that produced fewer than 5000 total TRB sequences were removed, so some 190 HIV repertoires were analyzed. Among the 180 to 200 HIV repertoires that were kept, around 60 were collected before ART initiation and under 150 were collected after ART initiation. Repertoires were downsampled to 5000 TRB nucleotide sequences, and summary statistics were averaged over 100 downsampling iterations. Only TRB sequences with CDR3 regions of at least seven amino acids were retained for analysis. Diversity was assessed using a clonality score derived from Shannon entropy and using the Gini coefficient. In the repertoire networks, any two of the top 5000 CDR3 amino acid sequences were linked whenever the two sequences differed by an edit distance of one. For TRB CDR3 amino acid sequences, GLIPH2 was used to predict antigen specificity groups and MHC restriction. Known CMV, EBV, HIV or tissue antigen associations were flagged by matching CDR3 amino acid sequences against VDJdb and McPAS-TCR. Pre-ART, post-ART and control groups were compared with Wilcoxon signed-rank tests and Holm-Bonferroni correction. The immuneACCESS repertoire file appears here via TCRdb, limited to in-frame rearrangements. These files lack a portion of the clones; in checked studies, under half of the deficit traces to unresolved V genes, and the cause of the others is not known. V and J calls and clone size are given by that table; D and trimming were obtained from the DNA. The sample yields more than 15,000 clones; 94% were counted once. Together, the top ten hold around 4.3% of the sample.

On this clone itself: Its antigen remains undetermined. Nothing much larger sits one base from this clone, and base qualities are not available.

General findings and caveats noted by the study authors: Because cell numbers in pre-ART samples were limited, unsorted PBMC were profiled instead of sorted CD4+ and CD8+ T cells. Samples dated from the mid-2000s to the late 2010s, and the ART regimens used may be less effective than current ones. Inferences about post-ART repertoire changes are limited because no data were available on ART adherence, viral resistance or therapy changes. Expanded TRB clones identified before ART initiation dominated the repertoire across all time points, though the dominance fluctuated and decreased in many PLHIV after ART. Starting ART was linked to a significant rise in TRB diversity, yet even with long-term ART the diversity remained significantly lower than in transplant donor controls. Since PBMC availability was limited, sequencing covered only the TCR beta chain, with no alpha chain pairing. Compared with controls, HIV repertoires had narrower CDR3 length ranges, and the network structure pointed to an antigen-experienced repertoire that shifted only slightly toward naive after ART.

To be included, a participant needed at least one PBMC sample from before ART initiation plus at least two post-ART samples. Every participant with HIV received treatment in the United States of America. Before DNA extraction, cryopreserved samples containing 1-10 million PBMC were thawed and washed. At the time of the earliest PBMC sample for each participant with HIV, ages ranged from roughly 20 to 60 years. Each participant contributed PBMC samples from 1-4 timepoints before ART initiation and 2-8 timepoints after ART initiation, with a median of 7 samples. For every participant, serial HIV viral load, CD4+ T-cell count, ART history and demographic data were obtained. Using a Qiagen kit on a QIAcube, genomic DNA was extracted from unsorted PBMC, with samples processed in batches of 12.

Recombination linked TRBV25-1 to TRBJ1-1; 8 middle bases align to TRBD1. Specimen: unsorted PBMCs, collected roughly 6.8 years after starting antiretroviral therapy. The source of this sequence is a woman in her fifties or sixties with HIV. For the CDR3, the sequence is CASGSGGFSEAFF. DNA sequence: TGTGCCAGCGGCTCAGGGGGCTTTTCTGAAGCTTTCTTT.